This section outlines one TCR beta chain sequence together with its context. As yet, its antigen is unknown. This sample stems from a study of T cell responses to AZD1222 COVID-19 vaccine. Study overall: Second doses that came at about 4 or about 12 weeks were put together. Study observations and caveats: Spike-spanning, vaccine-associated CD4 TCRs were dominant at 160-218 and 743-854.

Trimming removed 0 bases at V and 1 base at J, with 15 bases between. The CDR3 sequence is 17 residues long. Looked up from germline, CDR1 is SGHVS and CDR2 is FQNEAQ. Repertoires were generated with immunoSEQ multiplex PCR, while TCRdb's copy carries only in-frame clones and drops some. The sample has over 65,000 clones; approximately 82% are singletons. The chain joins TRBV7-8 to TRBJ1-1; D may be TRBD1 (6 bases). The TCR originated in an adult in good health. Sequenced here: peripheral blood, sampled on day 0 of AZD1222 vaccination. The DNA of the CDR3 is TGTGCCAGCAGCTTAGCATTGAGACAGGCCTCGAACACTGAAGCTTTCTTT. It specifies CASSLALRQASNTEAFF.